A selection of T cell receptor gamma chains follows, all from one sample in a study of intestinal T cells in coeliac disease. TCRdb re-called the multiplex PCR reads via CATT. Of several hundred gamma-chain clones detected, under 60% appear once; the ten largest clones hold around a sixth. Sequences were obtained from a duodenal biopsy. These receptor sequences come from a human donor with celiac disease. CDR3s include the opening cysteine and the closing phenylalanine or tryptophan. For some rows the clone size is stated as once, few or many, or as a class when expanded; others skip it.

-	TRGJ1/TRGJ2	TRGV8	TGTGCCACCTGGGATAGAGGGGGTCAATATTATAAGAAACTCTTT	CATWDRGGQYYKKLF
-	TRGJP2	TRGV2	TGTGCACTGGGACGGGCGGGGAGTGATTGGATCAAGACGTTT	CALGRAGSDWIKTF
-	TRGJP2	TRGV2	TGTGCCACCTGGGACGGGCTCGGTGTGGATTGGATCAAGACGTTT	CATWDGLGVDWIKTF
-	TRGJ1/TRGJ2	TRGV9	TGTGCCTTGTGGGAGGTCCGTTATTATAAGAAACTCTTT	CALWEVRYYKKLF
large	TRGJ1/TRGJ2	TRGV2	TGTGCCACCTGGGACGGGCCCCCCCATTATTATAAGAAACTCTTT	CATWDGPPHYYKKLF
-	TRGJ1/TRGJ2	TRGV2	TGTGCCACCTGGGACGGCCCTTATTATAAGAAACTCTTT	CATWDGPYYKKLF
-	TRGJP2	TRGV4	TGTGCCACCTGGGACGCGCCCGTACGGGTTCGGATCAAGACGTTT	CATWDAPVRVRIKTF
-	TRGJ1/TRGJ2	TRGV2	TGTGCCACCTGGGAGCCGCATATTATTAAGAAACTCTTT	CATWEPHIIKKLF
-	TRGJP2	TRGV8	TGTGCCACCTGGGATACCAATAGTAGTGATTGGATCAAGACGTTT	CATWDTNSSDWIKTF
few	TRGJ1/TRGJ2	TRGV8	TGTGCCACCGACCATACCGGGGGGGGGTTGATTATTAATAAGAAACTCTTT	CATDHTGGGLIINKKLF
-	TRGJP2	TRGV10	TGTGCTGCGTGGAGGAGTTATAGTAGTGATTGGATCAAGACGTTT	CAAWRSYSSDWIKTF
-	TRGJP1	TRGV10	TGTGCTGCGTGGGCCCGGGGGGGTTGGTTCAAGATATTT	CAAWARGGWFKIF
-	TRGJ1/TRGJ2	TRGV9	TGTGCCTTGTGGGAGGGGGGGGTCGATAAGAAACTCTTT	CALWEGGVDKKLF
-	TRGJ1/TRGJ2	TRGV8	TGTGCCACCTGGATAGTTGATCCTTATTATAAGAAACTCTTT	CATWIVDPYYKKLF
large	TRGJ1/TRGJ2	TRGV10	TGTGCTGCGTGGGGGGGGGGGGCATATAAGAAACTCTTT	CAAWGGGAYKKLF
-	TRGJ1/TRGJ2	TRGV9	TGTGCCTTGTGGAATTATTATAAGAAACTCTTT	CALWNYYKKLF
-	TRGJ1/TRGJ2	TRGV5	TGTGCCACCTGGGACAGGCTACTAGGGCCTTATTATAAGAAACTCTTT	CATWDRLLGPYYKKLF
hyperexpanded	TRGJP1	TRGV10	TGTGCTGCGTGGGATTATCCCCACACTGGTTGGTTCAAGATATTT	CAAWDYPHTGWFKIF
-	TRGJP2	TRGV2	TGTGCCACCTGGGACGGCGGTAGTGATTGGATCAAGACGTTT	CATWDGGSDWIKTF
-	TRGJP1	TRGV10	TGTGCTGCGTGGGATTTCGGCACTGGTTGGTTCAAGATATTT	CAAWDFGTGWFKIF
large	TRGJ1/TRGJ2	TRGV4	TGTGCCACCTGGGACGGCCGCTATTATAAGAAACTCTTT	CATWDGRYYKKLF
-	TRGJ1/TRGJ2	TRGV2	TGTGCCACCTGGGACGGGCCTCAGTCGGGGAAGAAACTCTTT	CATWDGPQSGKKLF
-	TRGJ1/TRGJ2	TRGV2	TGTGCCACCTGGGACGGGCCTACATCCTATAGGAAACTCTTT	CATWDGPTSYRKLF
large	TRGJ1/TRGJ2	TRGV2	TGTGCCACCTGGGACGCCCTTCCGAATTATTATAAGAAACTCTTT	CATWDALPNYYKKLF
once	TRGJ1/TRGJ2	TRGV8	TGTGCCACCTGGATATGGCGCCCTCCCTATAAGAAACTCTTT	CATWIWRPPYKKLF
-	TRGJ1/TRGJ2	TRGV4	TGTGCACCTGGGACGGGCAAGAAACTCTTT	CAPGTGKKLF
large	TRGJ1/TRGJ2	TRGV10	TGTGCTGCGTGGGATTTTTGTTATAAGAAACTCTTT	CAAWDFCYKKLF
-	TRGJ1/TRGJ2	TRGV3	TGTGCCACCTGCCCCGATTATTATAAGAAACTCTTT	CATCPDYYKKLF
few	TRGJ1/TRGJ2	TRGV10	TGTGCTGCGTGGGGGGGGGCATATAAGAAACTCTTT	CAAWGGAYKKLF
-	TRGJP2	TRGV3	TGTGCCACCTGGGACACCCGGAATTGGATCAAGACGTTT	CATWDTRNWIKTF
few	TRGJ1/TRGJ2	TRGV4	TGCGCCACCTGGGACGGGCCATACGCTAATTATTATAAGAAACTCTTT	CATWDGPYANYYKKLF
few	TRGJ1/TRGJ2	TRGV8	TGTGCACCTGGGATAGTTGATCCTTATTATAAGAAACTCTTT	CAPGIVDPYYKKLF
-	TRGJ1/TRGJ2	TRGV8	TGTGCCACCTGGGATGAGAAATCGAGTTATAAGAAACTCTTT	CATWDEKSSYKKLF
-	TRGJ1/TRGJ2	TRGV3	TGTGCCACCCTGGGACAGGCCGAGAATTATTATAAGAAACTCTTT	CATLGQAENYYKKLF
-	TRGJ1/TRGJ2	TRGV10	TGTGCTGCGTGGGAGTACATTTCGAATTATTATAAGAAACTCTTT	CAAWEYISNYYKKLF
-	TRGJ1/TRGJ2	TRGV2	TGTGCCGACCTGGGACGGCACGATTATTATAAGAAACTCTTT	CADLGRHDYYKKLF
-	TRGJP1	TRGV8	TGTGCCACCTGGGATAGGCCGGGGACCACTGGTTGGTTCAAGATATTT	CATWDRPGTTGWFKIF
-	TRGJ1/TRGJ2	TRGV8	TGTGCACCTGGGATAAGGGGTAAGAAACTCTTT	CAPGIRGKKLF
-	TRGJ1/TRGJ2	TRGV10	TGTGCTGCGTGGATATTTCGGCGCCAGAAACTCTTT	CAAWIFRRQKLF
large	TRGJ1/TRGJ2	TRGV3	TGTGCCACCTGGGACAGACGGGGTTATTATAAGAAACTCTTT	CATWDRRGYYKKLF
few	TRGJ1/TRGJ2	TRGV8	TGTGCCACCTGGGAGGTGGGGGAGAAACTCTTT	CATWEVGEKLF
few	TRGJ1/TRGJ2	TRGV4	TGTGCCCACCTGGGACAGGTGGGGGATAAGAAACTCTTT	CAHLGQVGDKKLF
hyperexpanded	TRGJP2	TRGV2	TGTGCCACCTGGGACGGGCCTAGTGATTGGATCAAGACGTTT	CATWDGPSDWIKTF